This T cell receptor (beta chain) originates from a study of OX40 agonist ivuxolimab in advanced cancers. Researchers took blood at baseline, on cycle 4 day 1, and on cycle 7 day 1. Produced via immunoSEQ multiplex PCR; TCRdb's table is partial and in-frame only. This sample has 90,000 to 100,000 clones, with about 79% found just once. Germline V gene sequence: CDR1 WSHSY, CDR2 SAAADI. The J segment lost 6 bases and the V segment lost 6 bases, leaving 4 bases of the junction unmatched. There are 15 residues in the CDR3. V and J are TRBV10-2 and TRBJ2-2, with TRBD2 matching over 13 bases. The sample was CD4+ or CD8+ T cells sorted from blood, taken in a trial of the OX40 agonist ivuxolimab. This TCR derives from an adult with an advanced solid tumor such as melanoma, head and neck, liver or kidney cancer. Here the CDR3 DNA reads TGCGCCAGCAGAACTAGCGGGAGGGGCGCCGGGGAGCTGTTTTTT. This gives the protein CASRTSGRGAGELFF.